This note documents a single T cell receptor beta chain sequence. What this receptor recognizes is not known. There are no base qualities to consult, and no much larger clone falls within one base. This sample was taken from a study of blood T cell repertoires in COVID-19 (dated by TCRdb to 2020 to 2021). In terms of the full investigation: Samples covering the acute and convalescent phases of COVID-19 were provided by collaborators in the United States, Italy and Spain. Where available, HLA class I and class II types were taken from metadata supplied by the sample provider and were not determined by assay-based typing. The repertoires were made available in a free public database intended to serve as a resource for research on the immune response to SARS-CoV-2. Subjects who had been exposed to COVID-19, were actively infected with it, or had recovered from it provided the deeply sampled blood TCRbeta repertoires that made up the dataset. The samples were drawn from the first 160 participants of the ongoing ImmuneRACE study and from over a thousand subjects provided by 6 global collaborators. The material from the prospective study consisted of cDNA or gDNA derived from T cells, B-cell-depleted T cells, or PBMCs. Nearly every sample came with metadata listing a de-identified subject ID, COVID-19 status, age in years and sex. The investigation overall reported the following: Clinical and demographic metadata were provided uncurated, with the amount varying by source and participant.

V is reduced by 5 bases and J by 8 bases, leaving a spacing of 9 bases between them. The CDR3 contains 12 residues, cysteine and phenylalanine counted. Here the CDR3 DNA is all that survives: 36 bases in frame from base 1. Collaborating institutions collected whole blood in K2EDTA tubes following their own protocols. For TCRbeta analysis, collaborator samples were shipped as frozen whole blood, as isolated PBMCs, or as DNA extracted from either sample type. The immunoSEQ Assay, a bias-controlled multiplex PCR, was used to amplify TCRbeta CDR3 regions from genomic DNA. Per the original workflow: The number of nucleated cells in each sample was estimated by amplification of reference gene primers within the assay. To quantify the absolute abundance of each unique TCRbeta CDR3 rearrangement, sequence reads were collapsed and filtered. For each sample, productive Simpson clonality was calculated by taking the square root of Simpson's diversity index across productive rearrangements. Drawn from immuneACCESS, this table holds only the in-frame rearrangements with V and J called that TCRdb kept. Clones are partly lost; checked studies trace under half to an unresolved V gene and leave the rest unexplained. V, J and clone size are those of that table, while D and trimming were read from the DNA. The sample records 120,000 or so clones, around 64% of which are singletons. 0.7% to 1% of the sample rests with the top ten.

In this chain, TRBV12-3 or TRBV12-4 is recombined with TRBJ2-2, with a tentative D gene TRBD1 over 5 matching bases. Sequenced material: peripheral blood. This receptor was obtained from a human donor with acute or convalescent COVID-19. The donor label of this sample is uncertain. The CDR3 protein sequence reads: CASSTRTGELFF. The sequenced DNA: TGTGCCAGCAGTACTCGGACAGGGGAGCTGTTTTTT.